One sample yielded the 19 T cell receptor beta chains listed below, sequenced in a study of CD8 T cells in Susac syndrome. With random hexamers, 0.5 to 1 ug RNA was reverse transcribed. TCRdb ran MiXCR on the immunoSEQ multiplex PCR reads and lists one entry per CDR3 protein. The data hold some 130,000 distinct CDR3 sequences, with roughly 94% observed a single time. Sequenced sample: CD4+ T cells from PBMCs. These receptors came from a human donor with multiple sclerosis.

This chain uses TRBV12-5 with TRBJ2-1; D is perhaps TRBD1 or TRBD2 (5 bases each). The CDR3 is 14 residues long. The V end was cut by 1 base, the J end by 7 bases, with 11 bases between. In germline, CDR1 is LGHNT, CDR2 FRNRAP. CDR3 amino acids: CASGLGDPTNEQFF. In DNA form, the CDR3 reads TGTGCTAGTGGTTTGGGGGACCCCACTAATGAGCAGTTCTTC.

The genes are TRBV25-1 and TRBJ2-7, with D possibly TRBD1 on 5 matching bases. The CDR3 loop spans 14 amino acids. Trimming took 6 bases from V and 0 from J, leaving 12 bases between them. Looked up from germline, CDR1 is MGHDK and CDR2 is SYGVNS. CDR3 region: CASRASGYSYEQYF. The DNA for the CDR3 is TGTGCCAGCAGGGCCTCAGGGTACTCCTACGAGCAGTACTTC.

The chain carries TRBV6-2 or TRBV6-3 and TRBJ2-2; 13 bases agree with TRBD2. The V gene's germline CDR1 is MNHEY and CDR2 SVGEGT. With 4 bases clipped from V and 6 bases from J, the junction kept 5 bases outside the gene matches. This CDR3 has 16 amino acids. As DNA, the CDR3 is TGTGCCAGCAGTTCCCCGGGACTAGCGGGGCCCGGGGAGCTGTTTTTT. It specifies CASSSPGLAGPGELFF.

V is TRBV5-1 and J is TRBJ2-7, with unresolved D. V lost 3 bases, J lost 4 bases, and 14 bases lay in between. Per the germline V gene, CDR1 is SGHRS and CDR2 is YFSETQ. The CDR3 contains 14 residues. For the CDR3, the DNA is TGCGCCAGCAGCTCCCTCAGCAGTAAGTACGAGCAGTACTTC. It is translated as CASSSLSSKYEQYF.

The chain employs TRBV30 and TRBJ1-2, with no clear D. The CDR3 has 8 residues. Germline values: CDR1 GTSNPN, CDR2 SVGIG (reference sequence). V dropped 1 base and J dropped 14 bases, with 5 bases sitting between them. The CDR3 coding sequence is TGTGCCTGGAGTGACCATACCTTC. It codes for CAWSDHTF.

This sequence joins TRBV7-9 and TRBJ2-1, with D unresolved. The CDR3 length is 15 residues. CDR1 SEHNR and CDR2 FQNEAQ come from the germline V gene (reference sequence). Between the trimmed V and J ends, which lost 8 bases and 2 bases, there was a span of 16 bases. The CDR3 region has the DNA TGTGCCAGCCTCCGAGTTCCGAGTACCTACAATGAGCAGTTCTTC. As protein: CASLRVPSTYNEQFF.

This rearrangement joins TRBV11-2 to TRBJ2-7; D possibly corresponds to TRBD2 (6 bases). Germline V CDR1 and CDR2: SGHAT, FQNNGV. Deletions cut 9 bases from V and 3 bases from J, with 12 bases between. This CDR3 has 12 residues. In DNA, the CDR3 is TGTGCCAGTCGGGGGTCCAACTACGAGCAGTACTTC. It translates to CASRGSNYEQYF.

The chain carries TRBV7-9 and TRBJ2-3; D might be TRBD2 (5 bases). Germline CDR1 SEHNR, CDR2 FQNEAQ (reference sequence). The CDR3 has 15 residues. V lost 5 bases to trimming and J lost 2 bases, with 14 bases between them. CDR3 sequence: CASSPKVRVTDTQYF. In DNA, the CDR3 is TGTGCCAGCAGCCCCAAGGTGAGGGTCACAGATACGCAGTATTTT.

V gene TRBV4-1 combines with J gene TRBJ1-3, with D unresolved. Looked up from germline, CDR1 is MGHRA and CDR2 is YSYEKL. V dropped 1 base and J dropped 0 bases, with 10 bases sitting between them. There are 16 residues in the CDR3. The CDR3 sequence is CASSQGNDFSGNTIYF. Written as DNA, the CDR3 is TGCGCCAGCAGCCAAGGGAATGACTTCTCTGGAAACACCATATATTTT.

The chain joins TRBV30 to TRBJ2-7, with D possibly matching TRBD1 (5 bases). Per germline, CDR1 GTSNPN and CDR2 SVGIG (reference sequence). This CDR3 has 13 residues. The V gene lost 2 bases and the J gene lost 3 bases, with 11 bases spanning the gap. CDR3 bases: TGTGCCTGGAGTTCAGGGAATGGCTACGAGCAGTACTTC. It yields the protein CAWSSGNGYEQYF.

The CDR3 reads CAWNSLTGNTIYF. The CDR3 DNA sequence: TGTGCCTGGAACTCCCTAACCGGAAACACCATATATTTT. The rearrangement joins TRBV30 to TRBJ1-3; the D is unclear. Germline CDR1 is GTSNPN and CDR2 is SVGIG (reference sequence). The V and J ends lost 4 bases and 4 bases respectively, with 11 bases between them. The CDR3 has 13 residues.

The chain couples TRBV19 to TRBJ2-7; TRBD2 agrees at 11 bases. Per germline, CDR1 LNHDA and CDR2 SQIVND (reference sequence). J was trimmed by 0 bases and V by 6 bases; bases with no gene match: 7. The CDR3 has 16 amino acids. DNA for the CDR3: TGTGCCAGTAGGCGGCTAGCGGGAGGAAGCTCCTACGAGCAGTACTTC. Its protein is CASRRLAGGSSYEQYF. Looking up the rest from reference TRBV19 and TRBJ2-7 gives the full variable domain: DGGITQSPKYLFRKEGQNVTLSCEQNLNHDAMYWYRQDPGQGLRLIYYSQIVNDFQKGDIAEGYSVSREKKESFPLTVTSAQKNPTAFYLCASRRLAGGSSYEQYFGPGTRLTVT.

This chain links TRBV6-2 or TRBV6-3 with TRBJ1-5; D not resolved. The V gene's germline CDR1 is MNHEY and CDR2 SVGEGT. The V end was cut by 11 bases, the J end by 0 bases, with 11 bases between. This CDR3 spans 13 amino acids. The CDR3 DNA is TGTGCCGCATCCGTTTATAGCAATCAGCCCCAGCATTTT. It encodes CAASVYSNQPQHF.

The chain uses TRBV12-3 or TRBV12-4 and TRBJ2-7, with 8 bases aligning to TRBD1. J was trimmed by 1 base and V by 6 bases; bases with no gene match: 5. This CDR3 has 14 residues. The chain's CDR3 is CASRLRDRSYEQYF. The CDR3 nucleotides read TGTGCCAGCAGGCTCCGGGACAGGTCCTACGAGCAGTACTTC.

The chain couples TRBV3-1 to TRBJ2-7; 9 nucleotides match TRBD2. The length of the CDR3 is 14 residues. Germline-derived CDR1 and CDR2 are LGHDT and YNNKEL (reference sequence). Trimming removed 0 bases from V and 9 bases from J; junction bases left unmatched: 6. CDR3 coding DNA: TGTGCCAGCAGCCAAGAGACTAGCGGAGCCCCGCAGTACTTC. Its translation: CASSQETSGAPQYF.

The rearrangement joins TRBV5-1 to TRBJ1-1; TRBD1 is a possible D gene (6 bases). V lost 0 bases, J lost 5 bases, and 11 bases lay in between. Germline V gene sequence: CDR1 SGHRS, CDR2 YFSETQ. The CDR3 loop spans 14 amino acids. The CDR3 region is CASSLDRVDTEAFF. The CDR3, as DNA: TGCGCCAGCAGCTTGGACAGGGTGGATACTGAAGCTTTCTTT.

The chain is built from TRBV5-4 and TRBJ2-7; 8 bases are a match to TRBD1. CDR1 SGHNT and CDR2 YYREEE come from the germline V gene (reference sequence). Trimming removed 0 bases from V and 5 bases from J; junction bases left unmatched: 10. CDR3 length equals 16 residues. The CDR3, as DNA: TGTGCCAGCAGCTTGGGAGGGGCAGGGGGCATCAACGAGCAGTACTTC. It specifies CASSLGGAGGINEQYF.

The chain has TRBV20-1 and TRBJ1-1, with D unclear. The ends were cut back, 3 bases at V and 3 bases at J, with 5 bases in the middle. This CDR3 comprises 11 residues. Per the germline V gene, CDR1 is DFQATT and CDR2 is SNEGSKA (reference sequence). CDR3 loop: CSARKDTEAFF. CDR3 in DNA: TGCAGTGCTAGGAAGGACACTGAAGCTTTCTTT.

The chain couples TRBV25-1 to TRBJ2-1; D unresolved. This CDR3 contains 16 residues. V was pared by 1 base and J by 0 bases, with 10 bases between. In germline, CDR1 is MGHDK, CDR2 SYGVNS. CDR3 sequence: CASSEWSVRSYNEQFF. The CDR3 nucleotides are TGTGCCAGCAGTGAATGGTCAGTCCGCTCCTACAATGAGCAGTTCTTC.